A single sample gave rise to the 25 T cell receptor beta chains below, sequenced in a study of read filtering for tumor transcriptome and immune sequencing. Molecular barcoded adaptors covering alpha/delta and beta/gamma chains were used on 400 to 450 ng RNA. From the reads, TCRdb called clonotypes with MiXCR, one entry per CDR3 protein. Among 50,000 or so distinct CDR3 sequences listed, around 20% were seen once. The sequenced sample consisted of a population of CD138-negative cells sorted from bone marrow. These receptors were collected from a donor at least 40 years old with multiple myeloma.

This clonotype was picked up many times. This chain connects TRBV20-1 to TRBJ2-3; D is ambiguous. The ends were cut back, 6 bases at V and 3 bases at J, with 13 bases in the middle. CDR1 is DFQATT, CDR2 SNEGSKA, per germline (reference sequence). The CDR3 covers 13 residues. CDR3 loop: CSAPTYPTDTQYF. The CDR3 region has the DNA TGCAGTGCCCCGACTTACCCAACAGATACGCAGTATTTT.

This clonotype occurred many times. The CDR3 region has the DNA TGTGCCAGCAGTCAGTACTACGAGCAGTACTTC. Translation: CASSQYYEQYF. The chain links TRBV6-2 or TRBV6-3 to TRBJ2-7, with unresolved D. V dropped 5 bases and J dropped 3 bases, with 5 bases sitting between them. The CDR3 extends over 11 amino acids. Germline CDR1 is MNHEY and CDR2 is SVGEGT.

Turning to this clonotype: A much larger clone differs by one base, so this may be a read error. The chain links TRBV7-9 to TRBJ2-6; D might be TRBD1 (5 bases). The CDR3 is 13 residues long. Germline V gives CDR1 SEHNR, CDR2 FQNEAQ (reference sequence). In DNA form, the CDR3 reads TGTGCCACGGAAGTCTCTGGGGCCAACGTCCTGTCTTTC. This codes for CATEVSGANVLSF. Full variable domain (missing parts from reference TRBV7-9 and TRBJ2-6): DTGVSQNPRHKITKRGQNVTFRCDPISEHNRLYWYRQTLGQGPEFLTYFQNEAQLEKSRLLSDRFSAERPKGSFSTLEIQRTEQGDSAMYLCATEVSGANVLSFGAGSRLTVL.

This clonotype was observed a handful of times. This chain joins TRBV30 and TRBJ1-2; TRBD1 is a possible D gene (5 bases). The CDR3 has 11 residues. The V end lost 4 bases, the J end lost 2 bases, and 5 bases lay between the germline ends. Per the germline V gene, CDR1 is GTSNPN and CDR2 is SVGIG (reference sequence). CDR3 protein: CAWNRNYGYTF. In DNA form, the CDR3 reads TGTGCCTGGAACAGGAACTATGGCTACACCTTC.

This clonotype came up many times. The CDR3 reads CASSFSRTGLTEAFF. In DNA form, the CDR3 reads TGCGCCAGCAGCTTCTCCAGGACAGGCCTCACTGAAGCTTTCTTT. The rearrangement links TRBV5-1 to TRBJ1-1; 7 positions match TRBD1. The CDR3 sequence is 15 residues long. Germline V gene data show CDR1 as SGHRS and CDR2 as YFSETQ. V trimming: 2 bases; J trimming: 4 bases; junction bases outside the gene matches: 8.

This clonotype was observed at least ten times. The chain employs TRBV5-1 and TRBJ1-1, with 7 bases matching TRBD1. From germline, CDR1 is SGHRS and CDR2 YFSETQ. The ends lost 4 bases at V and 8 bases at J; junction bases unmatched: 2. This CDR3 has 11 amino acids. CDR3 sequence reads: CASSATGEAFF. The CDR3 DNA reads TGCGCCAGCAGCGCGACAGGGGAAGCTTTCTTT. The full variable domain, with the rest looked up from reference TRBV5-1 and TRBJ1-1, is KAGVTQTPRYLIKTRGQQVTLSCSPISGHRSVSWYQQTPGQGLQFLFEYFSETQRNKGNFPGRFSGRQFSNSRSEMNVSTLELGDSALYLCASSATGEAFFGQGTRLTVV.

The genes are TRBV12-3 or TRBV12-4 and TRBJ2-2; tentatively, D is TRBD2 (5 bases). CDR3 length: 13 residues. CDR3 bases: TGTTCTAGCAGCCAGAGGAACACCGGGGAGCTGTTTTTT. It translates to CSSSQRNTGELFF.

The table lists this clonotype with many counts. This sequence joins TRBV6-6 and TRBJ2-1; 9 nucleotides agree with TRBD1. J gave up 5 bases and V 6 bases, and 11 bases lay outside the gene matches. CDR3 length equals 16 residues. CDR1 and CDR2 from the germline V gene are MNHNY and SVGAGI (reference sequence). Here the CDR3 DNA reads TGTGCCAGCAGCCGTCCTGGGACAGGGACAAACAATGAGCAGTTCTTC. It yields the protein CASSRPGTGTNNEQFF.

This clonotype appeared a single time. A read error may produce the germline difference seen at one junction end. V usage is TRBV11-2 and J usage is TRBJ2-4; 9 bases match TRBD1. Germline V gives CDR1 SGHAT, CDR2 FQNNGV. The CDR3 is 14 amino acids. The CDR3 DNA sequence: TGTGCCAGCAGCCGGGACAGGGTCCCTGACATTCAGTGCTTC. This encodes CASSRDRVPDIQCF.

This chain joins TRBV5-1 and TRBJ1-5; D is possibly TRBD1 (6 bases). V lost 4 bases and J 2 bases, leaving 10 bases between the germline ends. Germline V lookup: CDR1 SGHRS, CDR2 YFSETQ. The CDR3 spans 14 residues. Here the CDR3 DNA reads TGCGCCAGCAGCCCTACAGGGCGCAATCAGCCCCAGCATTTT. Its protein product is CASSPTGRNQPQHF.

Comment on this clonotype: Germline and junction disagree at one end, which may indicate a read error. The chain employs TRBV6-2 or TRBV6-3 and TRBJ2-1; TRBD1 matches 9 bases. Germline values: CDR1 MNHEY, CDR2 SVGEGT. The CDR3 covers 12 residues. The CDR3 DNA is TGTGCCAGCAAGACAGGGGGTAGTGAGCGGTTCTTC. This sequence encodes CASKTGGSERFF.

This rearrangement joins TRBV4-1 to TRBJ1-2, with TRBD1 matching over 9 bases. The CDR3 runs to 16 residues. Germline V CDR1 and CDR2: MGHRA, YSYEKL. V lost 7 bases to trimming and J lost 8 bases; unmatched junction nucleotides: 17. CDR3 region: CASTTPGQGPWGGYTF. CDR3 nucleotides: TGCGCCAGCACAACCCCCGGACAGGGGCCGTGGGGGGGCTACACCTTC.

This clonotype was found many times. The chain couples TRBV29-1 to TRBJ2-3; no clear D. This CDR3 contains 11 residues. Germline assignment: CDR1 SQVTM and CDR2 ANQGSEA. V shed 8 bases and J shed 6 bases, with 12 bases lying between them. CDR3 DNA: TGCAGCTTCCGCTTCGGGGATACGCAGTATTTT. Protein product: CSFRFGDTQYF.

This clonotype was detected a few times. This sequence joins TRBV19 and TRBJ1-5; D is undetermined. Germline V gene sequence: CDR1 LNHDA, CDR2 SQIVND (reference sequence). The CDR3 loop spans 14 amino acids. V gave up 4 bases and J gave up 5 bases, with 12 bases separating them. DNA for the CDR3: TGTGCCAGTAGTAAAATTGGCTCGTATCAGCCCCAGCATTTT. It codes for CASSKIGSYQPQHF.

In this sample, this clonotype turned up many times. CDR3 coding DNA: TGCAGTGCTAGCGTTGCACCGGCGAAGGCTGAAGCTTTCTTT. Encoded protein: CSASVAPAKAEAFF. V gene TRBV20-1 combines with J gene TRBJ1-1; no definite D call. The CDR3 runs to 14 residues. Looked up from germline, CDR1 is DFQATT and CDR2 is SNEGSKA (reference sequence). Trimming cost V 3 bases and J 6 bases, with 17 bases left between them.

With regard to this clonotype: A much larger clone differs by one base, so this may be a read error. The chain carries TRBV29-1 and TRBJ1-2, with 9 nucleotides matching TRBD1. This CDR3 is built from 13 residues. Germline V gene sequence: CDR1 SQVTM, CDR2 ANQGSEA. The CDR3 loop reads CSVGGTGIYGSTF. Written as DNA, the CDR3 is TGCAGCGTGGGAGGGACAGGGATTTATGGCTCCACCTTC.

By share of the sample, this clonotype is medium-sized. The rearrangement joins TRBV5-6 to TRBJ2-1; D gene ambiguous. Germline V gene data show CDR1 as SGHDT and CDR2 as YYEEEE. The CDR3 is made up of 12 amino acids. V shed 0 bases and J shed 8 bases, with 6 bases lying between them. The CDR3 here is CASSLAYDEQFF. In DNA, the CDR3 is TGTGCCAGCAGCTTGGCGTACGATGAGCAGTTCTTC.

V gene TRBV29-1 combines with J gene TRBJ2-7, with D maybe TRBD2 (7 bases). Per germline, CDR1 SQVTM and CDR2 ANQGSEA. The V end was cut by 4 bases, the J end by 0 bases, with 19 bases between. The CDR3 consists of 16 residues. The CDR3 coding sequence is TGCAGCGTTGGGGTCTCGCGGGGGCCTAGCTCCTACGAGCAGTACTTC. Protein product: CSVGVSRGPSSYEQYF.

This clonotype was seen at least ten times. The chain is built from TRBV6-1 and TRBJ1-1, with D hard to call. V gave up 6 bases and J gave up 1 base, with 9 bases separating them. Germline V lookup: CDR1 MNHNS, CDR2 SASEGT. The CDR3 is made up of 13 amino acids. The CDR3 here is CASRSSRNTEAFF. The DNA for the CDR3 is TGTGCCAGCAGGTCAAGCCGGAACACTGAAGCTTTCTTT.

This clonotype was detected ten times or more. The chain joins TRBV20-1 to TRBJ1-1; D remains ambiguous. There are 11 residues in the CDR3. Trimming cost V 3 bases and J 4 bases, with 6 bases left between them. Germline assignment: CDR1 DFQATT and CDR2 SNEGSKA (reference sequence). This CDR3 reads CSASRGTEAFF. CDR3 coding DNA: TGCAGTGCTAGCCGGGGCACTGAAGCTTTCTTT.

The sample holds a few counts of this clonotype. This may stem from a read error, because a much larger clone lies one nucleotide away. Lacking the conserved final phenylalanine or tryptophan, this CDR3 likely reflects a read error. The chain uses TRBV19 and TRBJ2-1; TRBD2 might be the D (5 bases). V gave up 1 base and J gave up 8 bases, with 21 bases separating them. The CDR3 is 17 amino acids. The germline V gene has CDR1 LNHDA and CDR2 SQIVND (reference sequence). The CDR3 DNA is TGTGCCAGTAGTATAGGGCAGGTTGGCGGTGCGGGTTATGAGCAGTTCCTC. Protein: CASSIGQVGGAGYEQFL.

This clonotype was observed many times. The J gene is TRBJ2-7, the V gene TRBV5-1, with 8 bases matching TRBD2. J gave up 0 bases and V 2 bases, and 4 bases lay outside the gene matches. This CDR3 is built from 15 residues. The germline V gene encodes CDR1 SGHRS and CDR2 YFSETQ. The chain's CDR3 is CASSFDGTSSYEQYF. In DNA form, the CDR3 reads TGCGCCAGCAGCTTTGACGGGACTAGCTCCTACGAGCAGTACTTC.

This clonotype was detected ten times or more. CDR3: CASSLKGTSYNEQFF. CDR3 in DNA: TGTGCCAGTAGTCTTAAGGGCACCTCCTACAATGAGCAGTTCTTC. The chain links TRBV19 to TRBJ2-1; D unresolved. In germline, CDR1 is LNHDA, CDR2 SQIVND (reference sequence). V lost 5 bases to trimming and J lost 0 bases, with 11 bases between them. CDR3 length equals 15 residues.

This clonotype was observed a single time. V usage is TRBV6-1 and J usage is TRBJ1-4, with D possibly being TRBD1 (5 bases). Trimming left V 10 bases short and J 2 bases short, with 20 bases between. The length of the CDR3 is 16 residues. CDR1 and CDR2 (germline): MNHNS, SASEGT. The CDR3 here is CATSLAQGGTNEKLFF. In nucleotides, the CDR3 is TGTGCCACCTCGCTCGCTCAGGGTGGGACTAATGAAAAACTGTTTTTT.

The table lists this clonotype with many counts. This CDR3 reads CASSLNRGANEKLFF. As DNA, the CDR3 is TGTGCCAGCAGCTTAAACAGGGGCGCTAATGAAAAACTGTTTTTT. This chain uses TRBV7-2 with TRBJ1-4, with TRBD1 matching over 7 bases. J gave up 3 bases and V 2 bases, and 3 bases lay outside the gene matches. Germline lookup yields CDR1 SGHTA and CDR2 FQGNSA. This CDR3 is 15 amino acids long.